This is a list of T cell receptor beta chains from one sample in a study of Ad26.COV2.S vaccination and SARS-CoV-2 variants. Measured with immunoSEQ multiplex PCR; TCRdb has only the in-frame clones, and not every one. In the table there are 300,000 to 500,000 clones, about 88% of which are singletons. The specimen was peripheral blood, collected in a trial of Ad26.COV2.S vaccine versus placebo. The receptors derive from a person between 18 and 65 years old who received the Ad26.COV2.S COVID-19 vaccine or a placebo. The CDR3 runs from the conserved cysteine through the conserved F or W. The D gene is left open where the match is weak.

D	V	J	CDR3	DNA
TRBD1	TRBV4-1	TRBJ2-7	CASSPLRDRGYEQYF	TGCGCCAGCAGCCCCTTACGGGACAGGGGCTACGAGCAGTACTTC
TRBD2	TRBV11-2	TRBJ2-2	CASSRGGWTGELFF	TGTGCCAGCAGCCGCGGGGGTTGGACCGGGGAGCTGTTTTTT
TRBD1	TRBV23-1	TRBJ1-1	CASSQSEGQGMNTEAFF	TGCGCCAGCAGTCAATCGGAGGGACAGGGAATGAACACTGAAGCTTTCTTT
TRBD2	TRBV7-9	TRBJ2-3	CASSSFWRGGADTQYF	TGTGCCAGCAGCTCTTTCTGGCGGGGGGGAGCAGATACGCAGTATTTT
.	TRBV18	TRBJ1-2	CASSPSPGEGYTF	TGTGCCAGCTCACCAAGTCCGGGGGAGGGCTACACCTTC
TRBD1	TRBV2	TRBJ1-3	CASRKWTGRPGNTIYF	TGTGCCAGCAGGAAATGGACAGGGAGGCCTGGAAACACCATATATTTT
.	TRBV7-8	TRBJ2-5	CASSLATGRVRKTQYF	TGTGCCAGCAGCTTAGCGACAGGGAGGGTTAGAAAGACCCAGTACTTC
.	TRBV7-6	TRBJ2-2	CASSPPAPGAGELFF	TGTGCCAGCAGCCCCCCGGCGCCCGGGGCCGGGGAGCTGTTTTTT
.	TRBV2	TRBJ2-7	CASRPNYEQYF	TGTGCCAGCAGACCGAACTACGAGCAGTACTTC
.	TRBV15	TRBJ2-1	CATSRARGVSYNEQFF	TGTGCCACCAGCAGAGCGAGGGGGGTCTCCTACAATGAGCAGTTCTTC
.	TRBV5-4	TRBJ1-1	CASSFLGMNTEAFF	TGTGCCAGCAGCTTTTTAGGGATGAACACTGAAGCTTTCTTT
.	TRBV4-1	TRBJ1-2	CASSLKGRNYGYTF	TGCGCCAGCAGCCTCAAGGGGAGAAACTATGGCTACACCTTC
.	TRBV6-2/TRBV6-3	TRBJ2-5	CASSYRRPLGGETQYF	TGTGCCAGCAGTTACAGGCGCCCCCTAGGCGGAGAGACCCAGTACTTC
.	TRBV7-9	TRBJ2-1	CASSSPGAGLYNEQFF	TGTGCCAGCAGCTCCCCAGGGGCGGGGTTGTACAATGAGCAGTTCTTC
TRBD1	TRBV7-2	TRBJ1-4	CASSYGQGAGKLFF	TGTGCCAGCAGCTACGGACAGGGGGCGGGAAAACTGTTTTTT
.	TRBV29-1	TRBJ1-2	CSVEDPNRNPADYGYTF	TGCAGCGTTGAAGATCCGAACAGGAATCCGGCGGACTATGGCTACACCTTC
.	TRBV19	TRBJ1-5	CASSIGDSNQPQHF	TGTGCCAGTAGTATTGGGGATAGCAATCAGCCCCAGCATTTT